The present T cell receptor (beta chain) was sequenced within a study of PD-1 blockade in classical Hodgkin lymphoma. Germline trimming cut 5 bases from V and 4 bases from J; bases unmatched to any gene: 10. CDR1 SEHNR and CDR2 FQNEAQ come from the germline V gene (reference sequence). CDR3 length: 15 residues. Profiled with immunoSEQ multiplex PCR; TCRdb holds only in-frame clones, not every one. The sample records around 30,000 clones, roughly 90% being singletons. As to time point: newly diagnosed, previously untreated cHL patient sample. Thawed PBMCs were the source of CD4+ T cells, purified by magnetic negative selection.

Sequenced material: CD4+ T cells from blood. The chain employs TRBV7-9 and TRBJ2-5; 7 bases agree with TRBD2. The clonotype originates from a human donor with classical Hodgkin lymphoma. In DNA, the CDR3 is TGTGCCAGCAGCCTGGCGGGAGTAGGCGGAGAGACCCAGTACTTC. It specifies CASSLAGVGGETQYF.